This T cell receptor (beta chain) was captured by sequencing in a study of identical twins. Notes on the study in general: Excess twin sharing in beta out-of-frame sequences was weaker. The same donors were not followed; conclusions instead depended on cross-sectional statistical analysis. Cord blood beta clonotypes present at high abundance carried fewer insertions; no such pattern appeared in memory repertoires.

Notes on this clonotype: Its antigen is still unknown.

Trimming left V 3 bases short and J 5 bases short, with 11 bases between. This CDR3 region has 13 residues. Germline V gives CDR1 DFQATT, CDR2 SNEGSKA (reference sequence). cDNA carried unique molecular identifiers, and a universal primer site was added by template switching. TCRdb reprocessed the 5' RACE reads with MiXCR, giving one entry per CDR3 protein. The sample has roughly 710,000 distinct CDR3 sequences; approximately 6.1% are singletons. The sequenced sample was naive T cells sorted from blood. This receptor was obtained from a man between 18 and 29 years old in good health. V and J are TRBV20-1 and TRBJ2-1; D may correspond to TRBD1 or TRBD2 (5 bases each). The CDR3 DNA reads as TGCAGTGCTAGCCCGGGACCCAACAATGAGCAGTTCTTC. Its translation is CSASPGPNNEQFF.